These 24 T cell receptor beta chains share one sample of origin, sequenced in a study of CD8+CD57+ T cells in acquired aplastic anemia. Template material for TCR beta VDJ and CDR3 profiling consisted of genomic DNA. MiXCR, run by TCRdb on the reads, gives a single entry per CDR3 protein. The sample lists 450,000 to 600,000 distinct CDR3 sequences, about a third occurring once. Patients chosen for sequencing had CD8+CD57+ cells that had expanded, as shown by flow cytometry. Sequencing input: sorted CD4+, CD8+, or CD8+CD57+ T cells (not recorded which) from PBMCs. These TCRs come from a human donor with aplastic anemia.

In this sample, this clonotype turned up many times. For the CDR3, the DNA is TGTGCCAGCCAGGCCGGGACCAGCGATTCACCCCTCCACTTT. Its protein product is CASQAGTSDSPLHF. The chain combines TRBV19 with TRBJ1-6; D is perhaps TRBD1 (5 bases). Germline-derived CDR1 and CDR2 are LNHDA and SQIVND (reference sequence). V dropped 9 bases and J dropped 8 bases, with 17 bases sitting between them. This CDR3 has 14 amino acids.

The chain has TRBV20-1 and TRBJ2-3; 8 bases agree with TRBD2. The ends lost 5 bases at V and 2 bases at J; junction bases unmatched: 6. The CDR3 consists of 14 residues. The germline CDR1 and CDR2 sequences are DFQATT and SNEGSKA (reference sequence). In nucleotides, the CDR3 is TGCAGTGCTCCCCCGGGGGGGTACACAGATACGCAGTATTTT. Translating it yields CSAPPGGYTDTQYF.

This chain uses TRBV29-1 with TRBJ2-7, with no clear D. Germline CDR1 is SQVTM and CDR2 is ANQGSEA. The CDR3 runs 10 residues. With 5 bases removed from V and 6 bases from J, the gap between germline ends came to 8 bases. CDR3 sequence: CSVSDGEQYF. The CDR3, as DNA: TGCAGCGTTTCGGATGGCGAGCAGTACTTC.

Points on this clonotype: A much larger clone is a single base away; this may be a read error. Since the CDR3 does not end with the conserved phenylalanine or tryptophan, this likely comes from a read error. The CDR3 region is CASSRDRVPEAFS. DNA for the CDR3: TGTGCCAGTAGTAGGGACAGGGTCCCTGAAGCTTTCTCT. The J gene is TRBJ1-1, the V gene TRBV19, with 9 bases lining up with TRBD1. CDR1 is LNHDA, CDR2 SQIVND, per germline (reference sequence). V lost 4 bases to trimming and J lost 6 bases; unmatched junction nucleotides: 3. This CDR3 has 13 residues.

A word on this clonotype: Mismatch with germline at one junction end may stem from a read error. The chain uses TRBV10-3 and TRBJ1-2, with D possibly being TRBD1 (5 bases). This CDR3 comprises 14 residues. Looked up from germline, CDR1 is ENHRY and CDR2 is SYGVKD. CDR3 sequence: CASSLWTGQGGYTF. The CDR3 DNA reads as TGTGCCAGCAGTCTCTGGACGGGGCAGGGTGGCTACACCTTC.

The rearrangement links TRBV2 to TRBJ2-7, with 7 bases fitting TRBD1. There are 15 residues in the CDR3. The V and J ends lost 6 bases and 1 base, in that order; junction bases with no gene match: 9. Looked up from germline, CDR1 is SNHLY and CDR2 is FYNNEI. This CDR3 is CASRNSGQTSYEQYF. CDR3 bases: TGTGCCAGCAGAAATTCGGGACAGACGTCCTACGAGCAGTACTTC.

This clonotype was picked up many times. V and J are TRBV19 and TRBJ1-2, with 7 bases identical to TRBD1. The CDR3 contains 12 residues. The germline gives CDR1 LNHDA, CDR2 SQIVND (reference sequence). The V gene end was trimmed by 3 bases and the J gene end by 8 bases; junction bases not matched to a gene: 3. The CDR3 DNA sequence: TGTGCCAGTAGTATTGACAGGGAAGGCTACACCTTC. Amino acid sequence: CASSIDREGYTF.

This clonotype was seen repeatedly, ten times or more. The chain joins TRBV29-1 to TRBJ1-1; D is uncertain. The V end lost 7 bases, the J end lost 4 bases, and 25 bases lay between the germline ends. Germline values: CDR1 SQVTM, CDR2 ANQGSEA. The CDR3 length is 16 residues. CDR3 in DNA: TGCAGCGCCGGAGGAGTCAGAGACGTTTCGGGCACTGAAGCTTTCTTT. Amino acid sequence: CSAGGVRDVSGTEAFF.

The rearrangement joins TRBV3-1 to TRBJ1-2, with a tentative D call TRBD1 (5 bases). The ends were cut back, 1 base at V and 7 bases at J, with 16 bases in the middle. The CDR3 contains 15 residues. Germline V gives CDR1 LGHDT, CDR2 YNNKEL (reference sequence). CDR3 region: CASSQVQAGRLGYTF. CDR3 sequence (DNA): TGTGCCAGCAGCCAAGTCCAGGCAGGGCGTCTTGGCTACACCTTC.

As for this clonotype: A much larger clonotype is one base distant, so this may be a read error. This chain uses TRBV20-1 with TRBJ1-2, with no clear D. Trimming took off 7 bases at V and 4 bases at J, with 10 bases between the two ends. This CDR3 is 11 amino acids long. CDR1 and CDR2 from the germline V gene are DFQATT and SNEGSKA (reference sequence). CDR3 DNA sequence: TGCAGTGTAGGCGGGAGCTATGGCTACACCTTC. Its protein product is CSVGGSYGYTF.

The table lists this clonotype with many counts. This chain uses TRBV19 with TRBJ1-5; 7 positions match TRBD1. The CDR3 totals 14 residues. The trim removed 3 bases at V and 9 bases at J, leaving 8 bases unmatched. Germline values: CDR1 LNHDA, CDR2 SQIVND (reference sequence). CDR3 DNA sequence: TGTGCCAGTAGTATCGGACAGGCACCTGTGCCCCAGCATTTT. Translating it yields CASSIGQAPVPQHF.

This clonotype was counted a few times. The gene calls are TRBV4-3 and TRBJ2-5; tentative D call: TRBD1 (5 bases). There are 16 residues in the CDR3. Germline loops: CDR1 LGHNA, CDR2 YSLEER. Trimming stripped 0 bases from V and 3 bases from J, with 14 bases between. CDR3 DNA sequence: TGCGCCAGCAGCCAAGAGGGGCCAGGTGTAAAAGAGACCCAGTACTTC. Protein product: CASSQEGPGVKETQYF.

This clonotype was counted a few times. Just one base apart from a much larger clone, this may be a read error. The chain uses TRBV10-2 and TRBJ2-3; 8 positions agree with TRBD2. This CDR3 has 12 amino acids. The germline V gene encodes CDR1 WSHSY and CDR2 SAAADI. CDR3 sequence reads: CAITGGADTQYF. The CDR3 coding sequence is TGTGCCATCACGGGGGGGGCAGATACGCAGTATTTT.

In its sample, this clonotype was seen many times. V gene TRBV29-1 combines with J gene TRBJ2-3; TRBD2 aligns across 8 bases. With 6 bases clipped from V and 1 base from J, the junction kept 15 bases outside the gene matches. Germline V gene sequence: CDR1 SQVTM, CDR2 ANQGSEA. The CDR3 is 17 residues long. The CDR3 here is CSVRSQYGAGGTDTQYF. CDR3 in DNA: TGCAGCGTAAGATCTCAGTATGGAGCGGGGGGCACAGATACGCAGTATTTT.

The chain carries TRBV6-1 and TRBJ1-1; the D gene is possibly TRBD1 (5 bases). V lost 8 bases and J lost 1, with 20 bases in between. Germline CDR1 reads MNHNS; CDR2 reads SASEGT. This CDR3 has 16 residues. As DNA, the CDR3 is TGTGCCAGCCAGATTCTCGCGGGGGGGACGAACACTGAAGCTTTCTTT. The encoded protein is CASQILAGGTNTEAFF.

The J gene is TRBJ1-2, the V gene TRBV19; D remains ambiguous. The CDR3 has 12 residues. From germline, CDR1 is LNHDA and CDR2 SQIVND (reference sequence). Trimming shortened V by 3 bases and J by 12 bases, and 14 bases separated the two germline ends. The CDR3 is CASSMAGSGNTF. CDR3 bases: TGTGCCAGTAGTATGGCGGGCTCTGGAAACACCTTC.

J is TRBJ1-3 and V is TRBV25-1; D ambiguous. Per the germline V gene, CDR1 is MGHDK and CDR2 is SYGVNS. CDR3 length equals 15 residues. V lost 6 bases to trimming and J lost 3 bases, with 15 bases between them. CDR3 loop: CASRDLGVIGNTIYF. The CDR3 nucleotides read TGTGCCAGCAGAGATCTCGGGGTGATTGGAAACACCATATATTTT. The full variable domain, its missing parts supplied by reference TRBV25-1 and TRBJ1-3, is EADIYQTPRYLVIGTGKKITLECSQTMGHDKMYWYQQDPGMELHLIHYSYGVNSTEKGDLSSESTVSRIRTEHFPLTLESARPSHTSQYLCASRDLGVIGNTIYFGEGSWLTVV.

J is TRBJ1-5 and V is TRBV6-2 or TRBV6-3; TRBD1 is a possible D gene (5 bases). The CDR3 runs 13 residues. Looked up from germline, CDR1 is MNHEY and CDR2 is SVGEGT. The V end lost 7 bases, the J end lost 2 bases, and 9 bases lay between the germline ends. The CDR3 DNA reads TGTGCCAGCACCTTGACAGGCAATCAGCCCCAGCATTTT. This gives the protein CASTLTGNQPQHF.

The rearrangement joins TRBV20-1 to TRBJ2-3; a weak D match, TRBD2 (5 bases). V was shortened by 7 bases and J by 2 bases, with 16 bases between the two germline ends. The germline V gene encodes CDR1 DFQATT and CDR2 SNEGSKA (reference sequence). The CDR3 sequence is 14 residues long. CDR3 sequence: CSELVAGSTDTQYF. The CDR3 region has the DNA TGCAGTGAATTAGTCGCGGGCTCCACAGATACGCAGTATTTT.

This clonotype was observed once. The chain uses TRBV20-1 and TRBJ2-2; D uncertain. Germline CDR1 reads DFQATT; CDR2 reads SNEGSKA (reference sequence). V shed 0 bases and J shed 7 bases, with 9 bases lying between them. This CDR3 has 13 residues. CDR3 DNA: TGCAGTGCTAGAGATTTTAGTGGCGGGGAGCTGTTTTTT. Protein product: CSARDFSGGELFF.

In this sample, this clonotype turned up a few times. The V gene is TRBV7-6, the J gene TRBJ1-1, with 7 bases matching TRBD1. J gave up 6 bases and V 0 bases, and 7 bases lay outside the gene matches. Germline CDR1 SGHVS, CDR2 FNYEAQ. The CDR3 spans 15 residues. CDR3 loop: CASSLAAGGASEAFF. CDR3 nucleotide sequence: TGTGCCAGCAGCTTAGCGGCAGGGGGGGCTTCTGAAGCTTTCTTT.

Ten or more counts support this clonotype. The CDR3 nucleotides are TGTGCCAGCAGCCCTGATAGGGGAGGGTGGGCAGATACGCAGTATTTT. It codes for CASSPDRGGWADTQYF. The chain couples TRBV12-3 or TRBV12-4 to TRBJ2-3; 7 bases map to TRBD2. The CDR3 loop spans 16 amino acids. With 6 bases clipped from V and 4 bases from J, the junction kept 13 bases outside the gene matches.

The V and J genes are TRBV25-1 and TRBJ1-1; D is undetermined. This CDR3 has 17 amino acids. CDR1 and CDR2 (germline): MGHDK, SYGVNS. The DNA of the CDR3 is TGTGCTAGAAGTGCCGTGGGTCGAACGGACCTTATCACTGAAGCTTTCTTT. It translates to CARSAVGRTDLITEAFF.

This clonotype was seen just once. One junction end disagrees with the germline gene, perhaps due to a read error. This chain connects TRBV11-1 to TRBJ2-5; 10 bases are shared with TRBD1. The CDR3 loop spans 16 amino acids. Germline CDR1 and CDR2: SGHAT and FQDESV (reference sequence). DNA for the CDR3: TGCGCCAGCAGCCAAGCTTCGGGACAGGGGATGGAGACCCAGTACTTC. It translates to CASSQASGQGMETQYF.